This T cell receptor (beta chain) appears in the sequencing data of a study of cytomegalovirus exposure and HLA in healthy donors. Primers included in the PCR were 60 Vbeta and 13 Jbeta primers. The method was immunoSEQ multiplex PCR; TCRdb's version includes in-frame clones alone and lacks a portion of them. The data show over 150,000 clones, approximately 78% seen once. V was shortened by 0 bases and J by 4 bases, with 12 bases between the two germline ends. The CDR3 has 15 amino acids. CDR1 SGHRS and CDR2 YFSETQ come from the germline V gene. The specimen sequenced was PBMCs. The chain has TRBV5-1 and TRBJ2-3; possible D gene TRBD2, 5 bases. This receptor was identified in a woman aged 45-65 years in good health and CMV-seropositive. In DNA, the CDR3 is TGCGCCAGCAGCTTGGCGGGCCGGGGATCAGATACGCAGTATTTT. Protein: CASSLAGRGSDTQYF. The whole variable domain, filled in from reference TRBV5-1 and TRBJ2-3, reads KAGVTQTPRYLIKTRGQQVTLSCSPISGHRSVSWYQQTPGQGLQFLFEYFSETQRNKGNFPGRFSGRQFSNSRSEMNVSTLELGDSALYLCASSLAGRGSDTQYFGPGTRLTVL.